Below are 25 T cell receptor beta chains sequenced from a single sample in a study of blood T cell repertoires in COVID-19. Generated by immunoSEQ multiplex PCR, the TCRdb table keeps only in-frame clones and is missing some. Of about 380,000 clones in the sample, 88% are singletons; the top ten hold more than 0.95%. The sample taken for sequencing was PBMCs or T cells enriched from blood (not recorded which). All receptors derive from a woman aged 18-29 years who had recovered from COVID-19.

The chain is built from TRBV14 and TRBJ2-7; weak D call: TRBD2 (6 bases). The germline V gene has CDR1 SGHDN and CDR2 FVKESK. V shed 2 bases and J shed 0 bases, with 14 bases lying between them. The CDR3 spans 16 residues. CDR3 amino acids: CASSQPPAGSSYEQYF. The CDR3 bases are TGTGCCAGCAGCCAACCTCCTGCGGGGAGCTCCTACGAGCAGTACTTC.

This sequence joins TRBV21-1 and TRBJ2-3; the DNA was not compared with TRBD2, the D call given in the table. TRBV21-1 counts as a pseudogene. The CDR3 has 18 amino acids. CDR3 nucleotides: TGTGCCAGCAGCAAAGTTCCTCGGGAGGGGGAGTCGGGAGATACGCAGTATTTT. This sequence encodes CASSKVPREGESGDTQYF.

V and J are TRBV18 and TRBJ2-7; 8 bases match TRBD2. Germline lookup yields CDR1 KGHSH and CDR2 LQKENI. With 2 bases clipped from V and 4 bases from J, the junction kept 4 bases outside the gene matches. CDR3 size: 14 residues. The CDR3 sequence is CASSPSSGGYEQYF. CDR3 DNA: TGTGCCAGCTCACCATCAAGCGGGGGATACGAGCAGTACTTC. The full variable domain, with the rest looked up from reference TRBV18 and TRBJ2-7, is NAGVMQNPRHLVRRRGQEARLRCSPMKGHSHVYWYRQLPEEGLKFMVYLQKENIIDESGMPKERFSAEFPKEGPSILRIQQVVRGDSAAYFCASSPSSGGYEQYFGPGTRLTVT.

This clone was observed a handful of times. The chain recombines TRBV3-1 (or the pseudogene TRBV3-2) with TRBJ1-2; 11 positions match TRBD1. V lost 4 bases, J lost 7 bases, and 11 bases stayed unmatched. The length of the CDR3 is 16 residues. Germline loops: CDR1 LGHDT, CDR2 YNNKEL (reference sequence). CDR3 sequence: CASSRSGTGGLGGYTF. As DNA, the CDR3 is TGTGCCAGCAGCCGCTCCGGGACAGGGGGTCTCGGTGGCTACACCTTC.

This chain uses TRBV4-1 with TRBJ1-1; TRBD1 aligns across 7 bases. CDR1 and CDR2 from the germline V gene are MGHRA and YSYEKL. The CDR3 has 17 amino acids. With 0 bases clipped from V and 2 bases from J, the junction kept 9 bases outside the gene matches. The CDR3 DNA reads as TGCGCCAGCAGCCAAGACTCGACCAGGGGGTTTAACACTGAAGCTTTCTTT. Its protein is CASSQDSTRGFNTEAFF.

CDR3 sequence (DNA): TGCGCCAGCAGCTTGGTCAGCGGGAGCCTGCAAGAGACCCAGTACTTC. Translation: CASSLVSGSLQETQYF. The rearrangement links TRBV5-1 to TRBJ2-5, with 8 bases lining up with TRBD2. The CDR3 runs 16 residues. The ends lost 0 bases at V and 2 bases at J; junction bases unmatched: 6. Germline CDR1 SGHRS, CDR2 YFSETQ.

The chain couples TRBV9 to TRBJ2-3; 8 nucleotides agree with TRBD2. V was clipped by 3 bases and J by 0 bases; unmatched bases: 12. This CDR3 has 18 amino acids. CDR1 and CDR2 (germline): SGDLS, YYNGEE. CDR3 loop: CASSALLGAGASTDTQYF. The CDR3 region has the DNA TGTGCCAGCAGCGCCCTCTTGGGAGCGGGGGCAAGCACAGATACGCAGTATTTT.

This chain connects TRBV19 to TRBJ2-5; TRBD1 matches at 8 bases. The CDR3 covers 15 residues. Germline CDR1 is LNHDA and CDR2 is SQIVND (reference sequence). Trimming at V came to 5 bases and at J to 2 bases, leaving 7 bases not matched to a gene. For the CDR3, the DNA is TGTGCCAGTAGTTCGCAGGGGGCGCGTCAAGAGACCCAGTACTTC. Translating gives CASSSQGARQETQYF.

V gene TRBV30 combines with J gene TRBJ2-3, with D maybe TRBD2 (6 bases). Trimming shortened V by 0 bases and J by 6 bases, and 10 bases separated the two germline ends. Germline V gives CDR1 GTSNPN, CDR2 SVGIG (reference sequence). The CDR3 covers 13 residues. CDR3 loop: CAWSVPSGDTQYF. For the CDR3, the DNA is TGTGCCTGGAGTGTACCCAGCGGGGATACGCAGTATTTT.

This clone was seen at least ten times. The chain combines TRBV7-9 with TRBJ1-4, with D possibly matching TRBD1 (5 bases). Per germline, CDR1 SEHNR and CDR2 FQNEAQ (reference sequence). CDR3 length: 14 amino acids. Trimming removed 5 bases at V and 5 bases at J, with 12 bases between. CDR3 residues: CASSQGLGNEKLFF. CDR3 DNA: TGTGCCAGCAGCCAGGGACTCGGAAATGAAAAACTGTTTTTT.

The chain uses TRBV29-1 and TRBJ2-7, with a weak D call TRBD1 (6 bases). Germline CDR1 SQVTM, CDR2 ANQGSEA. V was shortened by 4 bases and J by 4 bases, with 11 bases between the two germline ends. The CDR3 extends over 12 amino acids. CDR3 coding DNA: TGCAGCGTTGGGCAGGGGAGTTACGAGCAGTACTTC. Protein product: CSVGQGSYEQYF.

The CDR3: CASSQGGGGAETQYF. CDR3 in DNA: TGTGCCAGCAGCCAAGGAGGCGGGGGGGCGGAGACGCAGTATTTT. The chain uses TRBV3-1 (or the pseudogene TRBV3-2) and TRBJ2-3, with 9 bases fitting TRBD2. Germline V gene lookup returns CDR1 LGHDT and CDR2 YNNKEL (reference sequence). The CDR3 has 15 amino acids. V was pared by 1 base and J by 9 bases, with 8 bases of the junction left unmatched.

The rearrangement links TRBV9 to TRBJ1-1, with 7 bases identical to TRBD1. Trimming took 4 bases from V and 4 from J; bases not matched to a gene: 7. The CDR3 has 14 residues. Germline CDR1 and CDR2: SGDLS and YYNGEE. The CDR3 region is CASSPSTGVTEAFF. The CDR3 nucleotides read TGTGCCAGCAGCCCTAGCACAGGGGTCACTGAAGCTTTCTTT.

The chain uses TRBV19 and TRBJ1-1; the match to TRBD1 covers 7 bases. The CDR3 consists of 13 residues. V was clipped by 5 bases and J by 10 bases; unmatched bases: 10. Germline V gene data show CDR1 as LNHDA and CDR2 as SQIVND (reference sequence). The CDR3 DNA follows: TGTGCCAGTAGTCACAACTTGTACAGGGGAGCTTTCTTT. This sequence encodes CASSHNLYRGAFF.

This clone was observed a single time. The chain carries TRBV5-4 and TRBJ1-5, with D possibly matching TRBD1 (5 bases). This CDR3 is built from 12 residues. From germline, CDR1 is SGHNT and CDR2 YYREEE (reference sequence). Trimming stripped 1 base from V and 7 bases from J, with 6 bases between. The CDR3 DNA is TGTGCCAGCAGCTTGCCAGGGCAGCCCCAGCATTTT. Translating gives CASSLPGQPQHF.

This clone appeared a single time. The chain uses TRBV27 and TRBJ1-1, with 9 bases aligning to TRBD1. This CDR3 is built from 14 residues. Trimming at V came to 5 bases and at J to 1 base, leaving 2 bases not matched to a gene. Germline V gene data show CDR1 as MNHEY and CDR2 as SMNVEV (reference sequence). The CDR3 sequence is CASSGTGTNTEAFF. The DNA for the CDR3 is TGTGCCAGCAGTGGGACAGGGACGAACACTGAAGCTTTCTTT.

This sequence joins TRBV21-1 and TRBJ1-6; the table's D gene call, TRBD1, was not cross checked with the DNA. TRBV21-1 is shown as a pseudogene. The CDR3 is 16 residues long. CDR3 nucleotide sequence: TGTGCCAGCAGCAAAGCCATGCAGGGGGATAATTCACCCCTCCACTTT. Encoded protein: CASSKAMQGDNSPLHF.

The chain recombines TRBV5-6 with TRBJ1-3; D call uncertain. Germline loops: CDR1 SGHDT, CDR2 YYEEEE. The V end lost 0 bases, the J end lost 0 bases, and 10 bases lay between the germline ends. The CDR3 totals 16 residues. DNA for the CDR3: TGTGCCAGCAGCTTGGGTCCTTGGAGCTCTGGAAACACCATATATTTT. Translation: CASSLGPWSSGNTIYF.

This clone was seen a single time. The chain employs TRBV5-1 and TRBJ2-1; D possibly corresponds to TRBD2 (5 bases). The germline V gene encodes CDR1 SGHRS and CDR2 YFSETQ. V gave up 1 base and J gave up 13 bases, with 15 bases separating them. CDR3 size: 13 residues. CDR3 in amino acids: CASSLSGAGKQFF. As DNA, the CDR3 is TGCGCCAGCAGCTTGAGCGGCGCGGGTAAACAGTTCTTC.

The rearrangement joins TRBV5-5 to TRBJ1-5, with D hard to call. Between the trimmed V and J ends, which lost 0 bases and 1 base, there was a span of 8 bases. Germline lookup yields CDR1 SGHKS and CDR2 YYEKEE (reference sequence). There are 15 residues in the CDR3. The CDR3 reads CASSLAGFSNQPQHF. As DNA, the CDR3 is TGTGCCAGCAGCTTGGCGGGATTCAGCAATCAGCCCCAGCATTTT.

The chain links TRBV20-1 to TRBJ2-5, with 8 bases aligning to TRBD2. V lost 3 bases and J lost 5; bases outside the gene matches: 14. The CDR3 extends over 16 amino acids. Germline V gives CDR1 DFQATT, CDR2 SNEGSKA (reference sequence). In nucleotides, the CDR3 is TGCAGTGCTAGTCCCCCCGGGGGGGGCCTGGGCGAGACCCAGTACTTC. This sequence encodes CSASPPGGGLGETQYF.

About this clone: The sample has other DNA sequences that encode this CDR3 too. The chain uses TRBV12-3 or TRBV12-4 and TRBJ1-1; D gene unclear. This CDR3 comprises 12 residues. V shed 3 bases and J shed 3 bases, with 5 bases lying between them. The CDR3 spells CASSFPDTEAFF. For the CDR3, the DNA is TGTGCCAGCAGTTTTCCGGACACTGAAGCTTTCTTT.

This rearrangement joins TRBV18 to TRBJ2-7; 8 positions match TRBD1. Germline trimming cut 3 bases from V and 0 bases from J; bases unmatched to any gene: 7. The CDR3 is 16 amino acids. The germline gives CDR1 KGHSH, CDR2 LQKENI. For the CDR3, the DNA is TGTGCCAGCTCACCGCCCCGGGACAGGATCTCCTACGAGCAGTACTTC. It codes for CASSPPRDRISYEQYF.

The CDR3 loop reads CASSQEGIRESAGNTIYF. The CDR3 nucleotides are TGTGCCAGCAGCCAAGAGGGAATCCGGGAATCGGCTGGAAACACCATATATTTT. V gene TRBV3-1 (or the pseudogene TRBV3-2) combines with J gene TRBJ1-3; D is unclear. The CDR3 runs to 18 residues. From germline, CDR1 is LGHDT and CDR2 YNNKEL (reference sequence). V gave up 0 bases and J gave up 2 bases, with 17 bases separating them.

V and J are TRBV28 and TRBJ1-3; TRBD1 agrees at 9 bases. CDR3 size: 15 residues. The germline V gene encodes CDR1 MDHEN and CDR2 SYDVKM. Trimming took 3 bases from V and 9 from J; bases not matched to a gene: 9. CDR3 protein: CASSFGTGKGSTIYF. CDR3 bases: TGTGCCAGCAGTTTTGGGACAGGGAAAGGCAGCACCATATATTTT. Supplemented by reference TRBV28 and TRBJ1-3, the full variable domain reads DVKVTQSSRYLVKRTGEKVFLECVQDMDHENMFWYRQDPGLGLRLIYFSYDVKMKEKGDIPEGYSVSREKKERFSLILESASTNQTSMYLCASSFGTGKGSTIYFGEGSWLTVV.